What follows are 30 T cell receptor beta chains derived from one specimen sequenced in a study of beta chain features in type 1 diabetes. General study findings and limits: Moderate but significant shortening of TCRB CDR3s was recorded in all four CD4+ subsets from Type 1 diabetes patients.

Every bit of the isolated RNA underwent reverse transcription, so sequencing read expressed TCRB transcripts. Produced via immunoSEQ multiplex PCR; TCRdb's table is partial and in-frame only. The sample has about 41,000 clones, 60% to 75% seen once. Antigens of these TCRs are unknown. Sequenced input: Tregs from blood. The source of these receptors is a man under 40 with type 1 diabetes. Some clones in this sample may be carry-over from other donors' samples.

V gene TRBV5-4 combines with J gene TRBJ2-3, with 8 bases identical to TRBD1. Unmatched junction bases numbered 10, after V lost 4 bases and J lost 6 bases. The CDR3 has 15 residues. Per germline, CDR1 SGHNT and CDR2 YYREEE (reference sequence). The CDR3 is CASSRTGTGEDTQYF. CDR3 bases: TGTGCCAGCAGCCGTACCGGGACAGGCGAGGATACGCAGTATTTT.

In this sample, this clone turned up once. The chain employs TRBV29-1 and TRBJ1-1; 7 bases agree with TRBD1. V trimming: 4 bases; J trimming: 10 bases; junction bases outside the gene matches: 6. The germline CDR1 and CDR2 sequences are SQVTM and ANQGSEA. The CDR3 contains 11 residues. The CDR3 here is CSVGQGQGAFF. In DNA form, the CDR3 reads TGCAGCGTTGGACAGGGCCAGGGAGCTTTCTTT.

The CDR3 DNA follows: TGTGCCAGCCAATGGTCGGGGGGCGATACGCAGTATTTT. Translation: CASQWSGGDTQYF. This chain connects TRBV2 to TRBJ2-3, with D perhaps matching TRBD2 (7 bases). Germline V gene data show CDR1 as SNHLY and CDR2 as FYNNEI. CDR3 length: 13 amino acids. Trimming removed 8 bases from V and 6 bases from J, with 15 bases in between.

The chain employs TRBV5-4 and TRBJ2-1; D not certain. The CDR3 has 14 residues. Germline loops: CDR1 SGHNT, CDR2 YYREEE (reference sequence). V lost 5 bases and J lost 0, with 9 bases in between. This CDR3 is CASSPESSYNEQFF. For the CDR3, the DNA is TGTGCCAGCAGTCCGGAGAGCTCCTACAATGAGCAGTTCTTC.

The V call is TRBV11-2, the J call TRBJ2-1, with D unresolved. Germline V gene data show CDR1 as SGHAT and CDR2 as FQNNGV. CDR3 length: 13 residues. V lost 4 bases and J lost 4, with 8 bases in between. The CDR3 DNA reads TGTGCCAGCAGCTCTATCCATTACAATGAGCAGTTCTTC. It specifies CASSSIHYNEQFF.

The rearrangement links TRBV23-1 to TRBJ2-3; no clear D gene. TRBV23-1 is known as an ORF, though its function is uncertain. This CDR3 is 14 amino acids long. V lost 4 bases to trimming and J lost 2 bases, with 10 bases between them. CDR3 residues: CASSPPTATDTQYF. The CDR3 nucleotides are TGCGCCAGCAGTCCTCCTACTGCCACAGATACGCAGTATTTT.

The gene calls are TRBV5-1 and TRBJ2-3, with 7 bases identical to TRBD2. V dropped 7 bases and J dropped 2; count of bases not matched to a gene: 10. The CDR3 length is 15 residues. CDR1 and CDR2 from the germline V gene are SGHRS and YFSETQ. The CDR3 DNA sequence: TGCGCCAGCCGGGGGAGGGCTAGGGCCACAGATACGCAGTATTTT. Its translation is CASRGRARATDTQYF.

V gene TRBV7-3 combines with J gene TRBJ2-5, with no clear D. CDR1 is SGHTA, CDR2 FQGTGA, per germline. This CDR3 is built from 13 residues. V lost 2 bases to trimming and J lost 1 base, with 5 bases between them. The CDR3: CASSLVRQETQYF. CDR3 coding DNA: TGTGCCAGCAGCTTAGTGCGCCAAGAGACCCAGTACTTC.

This clone turned up a few times. V and J are TRBV18 and TRBJ2-7, with 10 bases fitting TRBD1. V gave up 4 bases and J gave up 6 bases; unmatched junction bases: 9. CDR3 length: 15 residues. CDR1 is KGHSH, CDR2 LQKENI, per germline. In DNA form, the CDR3 reads TGTGCCAGCTCACACTTGGGACAGGGGAAGAGCGAGCAGTACTTC. Translated: CASSHLGQGKSEQYF.

This clone was seen only a few times. The chain carries TRBV5-1 and TRBJ2-2, with D unclear. This CDR3 spans 17 amino acids. Germline V CDR1 and CDR2: SGHRS, YFSETQ. V shed 3 bases and J shed 0 bases, with 15 bases lying between them. As DNA, the CDR3 is TGCGCCAGCAGCTCCCCCCCAGGCCGATCGAACACCGGGGAGCTGTTTTTT. Translating gives CASSSPPGRSNTGELFF. The variable domain in full, completed from reference TRBV5-1 and TRBJ2-2, reads KAGVTQTPRYLIKTRGQQVTLSCSPISGHRSVSWYQQTPGQGLQFLFEYFSETQRNKGNFPGRFSGRQFSNSRSEMNVSTLELGDSALYLCASSSPPGRSNTGELFFGEGSRLTVL.

The V and J genes are TRBV28 and TRBJ2-1; a possible D gene is TRBD2 (6 bases). CDR3 size: 17 residues. The germline V and J ends were trimmed by 5 bases and 1 base, with 18 bases remaining between them. Germline values: CDR1 MDHEN, CDR2 SYDVKM. CDR3 region: CASSTTAGLRSYNEQFF. The CDR3 DNA is TGTGCCAGCAGTACCACGGCGGGGTTAAGATCCTACAATGAGCAGTTCTTC.

V is TRBV7-2 and J is TRBJ2-7; D possibly corresponds to TRBD2 (6 bases). The CDR3 sequence is 15 residues long. V was shortened by 5 bases and J by 3 bases, with 17 bases between the two germline ends. Germline CDR1 and CDR2: SGHTA and FQGNSA. This CDR3 is CASSPHGGVIYEQYF. In DNA, the CDR3 is TGTGCCAGCAGCCCTCACGGGGGAGTGATCTACGAGCAGTACTTC.

The CDR3 DNA sequence: TGTGCCAGCAGCCAACCGGAGTTGATCTCTGGAAACACCATATATTTT. Translated: CASSQPELISGNTIYF. V usage is TRBV4-2 and J usage is TRBJ1-3; D remains unclear. In germline, CDR1 is LGHNA, CDR2 YNFKEQ. The CDR3 has 16 residues. Trimming pared 2 bases from V and 0 bases from J, leaving 11 bases between.

This chain connects TRBV5-4 to TRBJ2-1; D is unresolved. Germline CDR1 SGHNT, CDR2 YYREEE (reference sequence). The CDR3 covers 14 residues. Trimming removed 0 bases from V and 6 bases from J, with 10 bases in between. The CDR3 loop reads CASSLVRVSNEQFF. In DNA form, the CDR3 reads TGTGCCAGCAGCTTGGTCCGGGTGAGCAATGAGCAGTTCTTC. The full variable domain, its missing parts supplied by reference TRBV5-4 and TRBJ2-1, is ETGVTQSPTHLIKTRGQQVTLRCSSQSGHNTVSWYQQALGQGPQFIFQYYREEENGRGNFPPRFSGLQFPNYSSELNVNALELDDSALYLCASSLVRVSNEQFFGPGTRLTVL.

This chain connects TRBV23-1 to TRBJ2-5; 10 nucleotides agree with TRBD2. TRBV23-1 is annotated as an ORF whose role is uncertain. V lost 8 bases to trimming and J lost 0 bases; unmatched junction nucleotides: 12. This CDR3 spans 17 amino acids. The CDR3, as DNA: TGCGCCAGCCTACCCGGTGGGCTAGCGGGGGACCAAGAGACCCAGTACTTC. Amino acid sequence: CASLPGGLAGDQETQYF.

The chain links TRBV14 to TRBJ2-7; D is unresolved. CDR1 SGHDN and CDR2 FVKESK come from the germline V gene. There are 13 residues in the CDR3. Trimming pared 0 bases from V and 7 bases from J, leaving 10 bases between. The CDR3 loop is CASSQDRQREQYF. The CDR3 bases are TGTGCCAGCAGCCAAGATAGACAACGGGAGCAGTACTTC. Using reference TRBV14 and TRBJ2-7 for the parts outside the CDR3, the full variable domain is EAGVTQFPSHSVIEKGQTVTLRCDPISGHDNLYWYRRVMGKEIKFLLHFVKESKQDESGMPNNRFLAERTGGTYSTLKVQPAELEDSGVYFCASSQDRQREQYFGPGTRLTVT.

The J gene is TRBJ1-5, the V gene TRBV18; 7 nucleotides agree with TRBD1. The V and J ends lost 5 bases and 0 bases, in that order; junction bases with no gene match: 4. The V gene's germline CDR1 is KGHSH and CDR2 LQKENI. The CDR3 consists of 15 residues. The CDR3 protein is CASSRDSHSNQPQHF. DNA for the CDR3: TGTGCCAGCTCAAGGGACAGCCATAGCAATCAGCCCCAGCATTTT.

This chain uses TRBV18 with TRBJ2-3, with a possible D match to TRBD1 (5 bases). The V end was cut by 4 bases, the J end by 2 bases, with 7 bases between. This CDR3 is built from 13 residues. Germline values: CDR1 KGHSH, CDR2 LQKENI. CDR3 sequence reads: CASSRGLTDTQYF. As DNA, the CDR3 is TGTGCCAGCTCACGGGGCCTCACAGATACGCAGTATTTT. The variable domain in full, with the rest retrieved from reference TRBV18 and TRBJ2-3, is NAGVMQNPRHLVRRRGQEARLRCSPMKGHSHVYWYRQLPEEGLKFMVYLQKENIIDESGMPKERFSAEFPKEGPSILRIQQVVRGDSAAYFCASSRGLTDTQYFGPGTRLTVL.

V gene TRBV9 combines with J gene TRBJ2-1, with D unresolved. Germline V gene lookup returns CDR1 SGDLS and CDR2 YYNGEE. This CDR3 has 17 amino acids. Between the trimmed V and J ends, which lost 4 bases and 7 bases, there was a span of 24 bases. The CDR3, as DNA: TGTGCCAGCAGCACAACCCCTCCAGGCGTTGGTGCGAATGAGCAGTTCTTC. The encoded protein is CASSTTPPGVGANEQFF.

This clone occurred a few times. V gene TRBV29-1 combines with J gene TRBJ2-1; 7 nucleotides align to TRBD1. CDR3 length: 13 amino acids. Germline V gene data show CDR1 as SQVTM and CDR2 as ANQGSEA. V shed 7 bases and J 3 bases; nucleotides not matched to a gene: 6. CDR3 bases: TGCAGCGGCGCCCGGGACAGCTACAATGAGCAGTTCTTC. Translated, it gives CSGARDSYNEQFF.

This rearrangement joins TRBV28 to TRBJ2-7; unclear D gene. The CDR3 totals 14 residues. V was cut by 2 bases and J by 1 base, with 9 bases left in between. The V gene's germline CDR1 is MDHEN and CDR2 SYDVKM. DNA for the CDR3: TGTGCCAGCAGTTTAGGGCTACCTTCCTACGAGCAGTACTTC. This sequence encodes CASSLGLPSYEQYF.

V is TRBV11-2 and J is TRBJ1-1; D remains unclear. V gave up 3 bases and J gave up 5 bases, with 10 bases separating them. Per the germline V gene, CDR1 is SGHAT and CDR2 is FQNNGV. This CDR3 has 13 amino acids. CDR3 bases: TGTGCCAGCAGCTTCACCGAGGAGACTGAAGCTTTCTTT. Translated: CASSFTEETEAFF.

V is TRBV7-2 and J is TRBJ1-1; D is ambiguous. Trimming cost V 5 bases and J 2 bases, with 9 bases left between them. Per germline, CDR1 SGHTA and CDR2 FQGNSA. The length of the CDR3 is 13 residues. The CDR3 sequence: CASSQQPNTEAFF. CDR3 nucleotide sequence: TGTGCCAGCAGCCAACAGCCAAACACTGAAGCTTTCTTT.

The gene calls are TRBV30 and TRBJ1-3, with no clear D. Trimming shortened V by 2 bases and J by 0 bases, and 11 bases separated the two germline ends. The CDR3 extends over 15 amino acids. Germline lookup yields CDR1 GTSNPN and CDR2 SVGIG (reference sequence). CDR3 nucleotides: TGTGCCTGGAGTCCACGGACTCACTCTGGAAACACCATATATTTT. This sequence encodes CAWSPRTHSGNTIYF. Complete variable domain (other parts from reference TRBV30 and TRBJ1-3): SQTIHQWPATLVQPVGSPLSLECTVEGTSNPNLYWYRQAAGRGLQLLFYSVGIGQISSEVPQNLSASRPQDRQFILSSKKLLLSDSGFYLCAWSPRTHSGNTIYFGEGSWLTVV.

The chain is built from TRBV2 and TRBJ2-7; 8 bases align to TRBD1. V gave up 3 bases and J gave up 4 bases; unmatched junction bases: 5. Germline V lookup: CDR1 SNHLY, CDR2 FYNNEI. The CDR3 is 14 amino acids. CDR3 in amino acids: CASSERTGKYEQYF. CDR3 sequence (DNA): TGTGCCAGCAGTGAGAGGACAGGGAAGTACGAGCAGTACTTC. The variable domain in full, completed from reference TRBV2 and TRBJ2-7, reads EPEVTQTPSHQVTQMGQEVILRCVPISNHLYFYWYRQILGQKVEFLVSFYNNEISEKSEIFDDQFSVERPDGSNFTLKIRSTKLEDSAMYFCASSERTGKYEQYFGPGTRLTVT.

The rearrangement uses TRBV14 and TRBJ2-5; D not certain. Trimming removed 4 bases from V and 2 bases from J, with 8 bases in between. The CDR3 is 13 amino acids. The germline gives CDR1 SGHDN, CDR2 FVKESK. The chain's CDR3 is CASSLAPQETQYF. In nucleotides, the CDR3 is TGTGCCAGCAGCCTCGCGCCGCAAGAGACCCAGTACTTC.

The V gene is TRBV5-1, the J gene TRBJ1-6; 7 bases line up with TRBD1. There are 14 residues in the CDR3. With V trimmed by 3 bases and J by 9 bases, 6 bases remained unmatched. The germline gives CDR1 SGHRS, CDR2 YFSETQ. This CDR3 reads CASSSRTGGSPLHF. CDR3 DNA sequence: TGCGCCAGCAGCTCTCGGACAGGCGGTTCACCCCTCCACTTT.

This sequence joins TRBV6-6 and TRBJ2-5; 11 bases line up with TRBD2. CDR3 length equals 15 residues. Unmatched junction bases numbered 4, after V lost 5 bases and J lost 2 bases. Germline CDR1 and CDR2: MNHNY and SVGAGI (reference sequence). CDR3: CASSAASGGQETQYF. CDR3 in DNA: TGTGCCAGCAGTGCGGCTAGCGGGGGGCAAGAGACCCAGTACTTC.

The chain is built from TRBV6-5 and TRBJ1-2; a weak D match, TRBD1 (6 bases). Germline CDR1 is MNHEY and CDR2 is SVGAGI. Trimming stripped 6 bases from V and 6 bases from J, with 14 bases between. This CDR3 region has 13 residues. The CDR3, as DNA: TGTGCCAGCAGGCGTCAGGGGCTGGATGGCTACACCTTC. Protein product: CASRRQGLDGYTF.

The chain links TRBV29-1 to TRBJ2-1; 10 bases line up with TRBD2. Germline V CDR1 and CDR2: SQVTM, ANQGSEA. The V gene end was trimmed by 7 bases and the J gene end by 4 bases; junction bases not matched to a gene: 7. This CDR3 is 14 amino acids long. CDR3 DNA sequence: TGCAGCGCGCCCTTTAGCGGGGGGTACAATGAGCAGTTCTTC. This gives the protein CSAPFSGGYNEQFF.